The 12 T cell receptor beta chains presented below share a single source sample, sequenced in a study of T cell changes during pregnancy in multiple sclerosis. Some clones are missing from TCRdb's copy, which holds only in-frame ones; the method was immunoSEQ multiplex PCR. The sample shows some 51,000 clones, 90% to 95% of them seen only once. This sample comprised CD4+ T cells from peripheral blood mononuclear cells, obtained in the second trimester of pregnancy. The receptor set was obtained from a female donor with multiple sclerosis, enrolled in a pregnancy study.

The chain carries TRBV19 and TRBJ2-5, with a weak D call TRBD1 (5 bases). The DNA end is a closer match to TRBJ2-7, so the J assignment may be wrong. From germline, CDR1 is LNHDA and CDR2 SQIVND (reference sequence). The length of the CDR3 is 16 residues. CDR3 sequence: CASSMNQWQKRGEQYF. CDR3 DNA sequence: TGTGCCAGTAGTATGAATCAGTGGCAGAAAAGGGGCGAGCAGTACTTC.

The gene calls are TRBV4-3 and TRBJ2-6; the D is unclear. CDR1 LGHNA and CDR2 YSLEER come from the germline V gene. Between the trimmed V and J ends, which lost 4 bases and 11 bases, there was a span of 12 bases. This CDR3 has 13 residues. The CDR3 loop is CASSPGSPDVLTF. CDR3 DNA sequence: TGCGCCAGCAGCCCCGGGTCTCCAGACGTCCTGACTTTC.

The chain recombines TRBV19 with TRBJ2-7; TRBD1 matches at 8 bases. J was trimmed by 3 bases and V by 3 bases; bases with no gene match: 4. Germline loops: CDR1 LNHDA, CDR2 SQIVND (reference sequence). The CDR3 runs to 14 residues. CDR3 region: CASSIRGRLYEQYF. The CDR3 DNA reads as TGTGCCAGTAGTATCAGGGGGCGACTCTACGAGCAGTACTTC.

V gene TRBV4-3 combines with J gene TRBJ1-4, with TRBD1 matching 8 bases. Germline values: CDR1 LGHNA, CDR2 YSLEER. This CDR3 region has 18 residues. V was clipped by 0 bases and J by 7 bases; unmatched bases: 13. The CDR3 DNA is TGCGCCAGCAGCCAAGACATGTGGGACAGGCCCTCGGGTGAAAAACTGTTTTTT. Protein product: CASSQDMWDRPSGEKLFF.

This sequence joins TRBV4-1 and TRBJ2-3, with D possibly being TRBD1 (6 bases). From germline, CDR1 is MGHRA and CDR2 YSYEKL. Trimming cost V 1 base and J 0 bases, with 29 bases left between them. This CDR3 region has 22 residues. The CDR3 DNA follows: TGCGCCAGCAGCCAAGGCACCTCCGCTCAGGGGACCTCTCGGTCTAGCACAGATACGCAGTATTTT. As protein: CASSQGTSAQGTSRSSTDTQYF.

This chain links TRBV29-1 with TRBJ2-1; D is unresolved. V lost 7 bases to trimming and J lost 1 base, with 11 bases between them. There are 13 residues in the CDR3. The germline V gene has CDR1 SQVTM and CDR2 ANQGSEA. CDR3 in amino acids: CSAKTVSYNEQFF. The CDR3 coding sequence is TGCAGCGCTAAAACAGTATCCTACAATGAGCAGTTCTTC.

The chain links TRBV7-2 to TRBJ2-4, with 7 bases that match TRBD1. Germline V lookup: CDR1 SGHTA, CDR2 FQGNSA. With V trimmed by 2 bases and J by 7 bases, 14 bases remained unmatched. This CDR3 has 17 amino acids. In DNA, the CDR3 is TGTGCCAGCAGCTTATCCGGGACAGTCCCCGGGATGAACATTCAGTACTTC. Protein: CASSLSGTVPGMNIQYF.

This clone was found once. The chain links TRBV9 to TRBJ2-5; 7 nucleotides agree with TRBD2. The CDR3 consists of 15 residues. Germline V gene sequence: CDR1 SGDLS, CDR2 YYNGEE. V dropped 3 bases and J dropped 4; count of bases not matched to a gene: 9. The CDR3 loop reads CASSASYPGGETQYF. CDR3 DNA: TGTGCCAGCAGCGCATCATACCCGGGGGGAGAGACCCAGTACTTC.

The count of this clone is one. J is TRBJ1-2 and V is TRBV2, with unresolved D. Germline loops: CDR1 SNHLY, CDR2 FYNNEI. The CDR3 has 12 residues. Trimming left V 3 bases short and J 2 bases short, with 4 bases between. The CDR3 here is CASSDRNYGYTF. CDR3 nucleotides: TGTGCCAGCAGTGACAGAAACTATGGCTACACCTTC.

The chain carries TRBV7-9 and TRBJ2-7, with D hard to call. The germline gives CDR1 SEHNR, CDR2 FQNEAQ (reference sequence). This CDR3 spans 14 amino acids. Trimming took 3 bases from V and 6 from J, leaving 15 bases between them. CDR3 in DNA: TGTGCCAGCAGCTTTATCCGGGTACCTGGCGAGCAGTACTTC. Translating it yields CASSFIRVPGEQYF.

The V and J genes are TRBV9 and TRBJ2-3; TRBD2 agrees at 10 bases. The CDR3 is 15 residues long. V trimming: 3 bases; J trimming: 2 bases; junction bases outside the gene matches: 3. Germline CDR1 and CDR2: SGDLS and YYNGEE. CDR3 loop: CASSGSGGHTDTQYF. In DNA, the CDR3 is TGTGCCAGCAGCGGTAGCGGGGGGCACACAGATACGCAGTATTTT.

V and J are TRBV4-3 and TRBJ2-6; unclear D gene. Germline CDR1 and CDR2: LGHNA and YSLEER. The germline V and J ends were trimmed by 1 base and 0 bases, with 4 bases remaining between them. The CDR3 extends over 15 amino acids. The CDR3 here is CASSQAGSGANVLTF. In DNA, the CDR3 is TGCGCCAGCAGCCAAGCGGGCTCTGGGGCCAACGTCCTGACTTTC.